The next 14 T cell receptor beta chains were all read from a single sample in a study of blood T cell dynamics during melanoma immunotherapy. Some clones are missing from TCRdb's copy, which holds only in-frame ones; the method was immunoSEQ multiplex PCR. The sample contains roughly 13,000 clones, roughly 86% of which appear only once. Noted time point: pre-treatment baseline. Sample: blood, taken from a patient treated with checkpoint blockade. Every receptor here comes from a human donor with melanoma.

This chain uses TRBV27 with TRBJ1-5; tentatively, D is TRBD1 (5 bases). CDR1 and CDR2 from the germline V gene are MNHEY and SMNVEV (reference sequence). V lost 5 bases to trimming and J lost 3 bases, with 11 bases between them. This CDR3 has 14 amino acids. CDR3 bases: TGTGCCAGCAGTGGGGGAGGCTTCAATCAGCCCCAGCATTTT. It codes for CASSGGGFNQPQHF.

The V and J genes are TRBV15 and TRBJ2-1, with D possibly matching TRBD2 (5 bases). Trimming pared 7 bases from V and 0 bases from J, leaving 10 bases between. The CDR3 spans 14 residues. Germline V gives CDR1 LNHNV, CDR2 YYDKDF (reference sequence). The CDR3 DNA follows: TGTGCCACCACTCTAGCCTACTCCTACAATGAGCAGTTCTTC. Its protein product is CATTLAYSYNEQFF.

V and J are TRBV5-5 and TRBJ1-4, with TRBD1 identical over 7 bases. CDR3 length: 15 residues. Per the germline V gene, CDR1 is SGHKS and CDR2 is YYEKEE (reference sequence). J gave up 3 bases and V 4 bases, and 6 bases lay outside the gene matches. As DNA, the CDR3 is TGTGCCAGCAGCCACAGGGGCTCGGCTAATGAAAAACTGTTTTTT. This encodes CASSHRGSANEKLFF.

The rearrangement joins TRBV5-1 to TRBJ2-3; TRBD2 aligns across 12 bases. Germline V gene sequence: CDR1 SGHRS, CDR2 YFSETQ. The CDR3 totals 15 residues. Germline trimming cut 0 bases from V and 6 bases from J; bases unmatched to any gene: 2. The CDR3 DNA follows: TGCGCCAGCAGCTTGGTTACTAGCGGGGGGGATACGCAGTATTTT. It translates to CASSLVTSGGDTQYF.

This rearrangement joins TRBV28 to TRBJ2-3; the D is unclear. Per germline, CDR1 MDHEN and CDR2 SYDVKM. The V end lost 3 bases, the J end lost 2 bases, and 9 bases lay between the germline ends. This CDR3 is built from 14 residues. DNA for the CDR3: TGTGCCAGCAGTTTCATGATTTCCACAGATACGCAGTATTTT. As protein: CASSFMISTDTQYF.

This clone showed up just once. The chain has TRBV28 and TRBJ2-2, with D perhaps TRBD1 (5 bases). CDR3 size: 12 residues. The germline V and J ends were trimmed by 4 bases and 9 bases, with 9 bases remaining between them. Per germline, CDR1 MDHEN and CDR2 SYDVKM. CDR3 nucleotides: TGTGCCAGCAGTTCCTCGGACAGGGAGCTGTTTTTT. Protein sequence: CASSSSDRELFF.

The chain is built from TRBV5-4 and TRBJ2-5; the match to TRBD2 covers 7 bases. In germline, CDR1 is SGHNT, CDR2 YYREEE (reference sequence). The CDR3 sequence is 15 residues long. Losses at the gene ends were 4 bases for V and 0 bases for J; bases not matched to a gene: 6. CDR3 sequence reads: CASSPGGPNQETQYF. Written as DNA, the CDR3 is TGTGCCAGCAGCCCGGGGGGTCCCAACCAAGAGACCCAGTACTTC.

This clone has just a few counts. The chain recombines TRBV28 with TRBJ2-7; D unclear. Germline loops: CDR1 MDHEN, CDR2 SYDVKM. The CDR3 is made up of 14 amino acids. V lost 6 bases and J 0 bases, leaving 12 bases between the germline ends. CDR3 sequence (DNA): TGTGCCAGCAGCCTCGGAAGGGCCTCCTACGAGCAGTACTTC. Amino acids: CASSLGRASYEQYF.

This clone was seen more than once but under ten times. This sequence joins TRBV7-6 and TRBJ1-1; D ambiguous. The germline V gene has CDR1 SGHVS and CDR2 FNYEAQ. Trimming removed 2 bases at V and 1 base at J, with 8 bases between. This CDR3 is 14 amino acids long. CDR3 sequence reads: CASSLMTGNTEAFF. CDR3 DNA sequence: TGTGCCAGCAGCTTAATGACGGGGAACACTGAAGCTTTCTTT.

The chain recombines TRBV23-1 with TRBJ1-2; the D is unclear. TRBV23-1 is an ORF; its function is uncertain. Trimming stripped 3 bases from V and 11 bases from J, with 4 bases between. This CDR3 is built from 9 residues. Written as DNA, the CDR3 is TGCGCCAGCAGTCAGGCGTACACCTTC. Translating it yields CASSQAYTF.

The gene calls are TRBV7-2 and TRBJ1-2; no firm D call. Trimming shortened V by 0 bases and J by 8 bases, and 7 bases separated the two germline ends. CDR1 is SGHTA, CDR2 FQGNSA, per germline. The CDR3 is made up of 12 amino acids. This CDR3 is CASSLASYGYTF. The CDR3 coding sequence is TGTGCCAGCAGCTTAGCGTCATACGGCTACACCTTC.

The chain employs TRBV6-1 and TRBJ2-5; 7 nucleotides match TRBD1. The CDR3 sequence is 14 residues long. Germline lookup yields CDR1 MNHNS and CDR2 SASEGT. Trimming at V came to 4 bases and at J to 0 bases, leaving 2 bases not matched to a gene. CDR3 nucleotide sequence: TGTGCCAGCAGTGCGGGACAGCACCAAGAGACCCAGTACTTC. Amino acids: CASSAGQHQETQYF.

This clone was detected a few times. The chain combines TRBV9 with TRBJ2-1; D may match TRBD1 or TRBD2 (5 bases each). Deletions cut 6 bases from V and 6 bases from J, with 16 bases between. Germline values: CDR1 SGDLS, CDR2 YYNGEE. This CDR3 has 14 residues. This CDR3 reads CASTEGTRGNEQFF. For the CDR3, the DNA is TGTGCCAGCACCGAAGGGACCAGAGGCAATGAGCAGTTCTTC. The whole variable domain, filled in from reference TRBV9 and TRBJ2-1, reads DSGVTQTPKHLITATGQRVTLRCSPRSGDLSVYWYQQSLDQGLQFLIQYYNGEERAKGNILERFSAQQFPDLHSELNLSSLELGDSALYFCASTEGTRGNEQFFGPGTRLTVL.

The V and J genes are TRBV7-2 and TRBJ1-2; no definite D call. Germline loops: CDR1 SGHTA, CDR2 FQGNSA. Trimming removed 2 bases at V and 8 bases at J, with 21 bases between. This CDR3 contains 16 residues. CDR3 coding DNA: TGTGCCAGCAGCTTAAGTTCGGCCCAGACTGTTAAAGGCTACACCTTC. This sequence encodes CASSLSSAQTVKGYTF.